These 27 T cell receptor beta chains were all obtained from the same sample, sequenced in a study of blood T cell repertoires in COVID-19. Only in-frame clones appear in the TCRdb table, and some are missing; sequencing was by immunoSEQ multiplex PCR. There are approximately 97,000 clones in the sample; 70% to 90% occur only once, and 2% lies in the top ten. Input material: peripheral blood. The source of these receptors is a man aged 50-59 years with active COVID-19.

The chain recombines TRBV6-5 with TRBJ1-1; perhaps TRBD1 as D (6 bases). The CDR3 has 14 amino acids. CDR1 and CDR2 from the germline V gene are MNHEY and SVGAGI. Trimming took 2 bases from V and 5 from J, leaving 12 bases between them. CDR3 in DNA: TGTGCCAGCAGTTACAACAGGGCGCGGACTGAAGCTTTCTTT. Translated: CASSYNRARTEAFF.

The J gene is TRBJ2-1, the V gene TRBV7-2; D is possibly TRBD1 (6 bases). The CDR3 has 14 residues. From germline, CDR1 is SGHTA and CDR2 FQGNSA. V was pared by 4 bases and J by 10 bases, with 17 bases between. This chain's CDR3 is CASSSTLGAGEQFF. The CDR3 bases are TGTGCCAGCAGCTCAACCCTGGGGGCCGGGGAGCAGTTCTTC.

This clone showed up just once. The chain uses TRBV6-5 and TRBJ1-2; D perhaps matches TRBD1 (6 bases). The CDR3 is 15 amino acids. Trimming stripped 7 bases from V and 5 bases from J, with 20 bases between. CDR1 is MNHEY, CDR2 SVGAGI, per germline. CDR3 coding DNA: TGTGCCAGCATAATTTCGACGGGGGGGCTTTATGGCTACACCTTC. Translating gives CASIISTGGLYGYTF.

The V call is TRBV7-9, the J call TRBJ2-3; 9 nucleotides match TRBD1. J lost 5 bases, V lost 7 bases, and 10 bases had no gene match. This CDR3 has 15 amino acids. CDR1 and CDR2 from the germline V gene are SEHNR and FQNEAQ (reference sequence). CDR3 DNA: TGTGCCAGCACCCTAGTGGGACAGGGTGAAGATACGCAGTATTTT. Translated: CASTLVGQGEDTQYF.

The chain combines TRBV6-2 or TRBV6-3 with TRBJ2-7; 11 nucleotides agree with TRBD2. Germline CDR1 MNHEY, CDR2 SVGEGT. The CDR3 has 17 residues. The trim removed 0 bases at V and 2 bases at J, leaving 6 bases unmatched. DNA of the CDR3: TGTGCCAGCAGTTACTCCCTAGCGGGGGGCTGGACCTACGAGCAGTACTTC. Its translation is CASSYSLAGGWTYEQYF.

The rearrangement links TRBV29-1 to TRBJ1-1, with no clear D. CDR1 and CDR2 (germline): SQVTM, ANQGSEA. The CDR3 runs to 13 residues. With 6 bases removed from V and 1 base from J, the gap between germline ends came to 12 bases. DNA of the CDR3: TGCAGCGTCCAACCCTATTCGAACACTGAAGCTTTCTTT. Encoded protein: CSVQPYSNTEAFF.

This chain uses TRBV5-1 with TRBJ2-2; D may be TRBD1 (6 bases). The CDR3 has 19 residues. Germline assignment: CDR1 SGHRS and CDR2 YFSETQ. Trimming cost V 4 bases and J 1 base, with 23 bases left between them. CDR3 protein: CASSPGWQGTTKNTGELFF. CDR3 bases: TGCGCCAGCAGCCCTGGGTGGCAGGGGACAACAAAGAACACCGGGGAGCTGTTTTTT.

The chain recombines TRBV21-1 with TRBJ2-1; whether TRBD1, the table's D call, matches the DNA was not checked. TRBV21-1 is termed a pseudogene. This CDR3 has 15 residues. In nucleotides, the CDR3 is TGTGCCAGCAGCACAGGACAGGAGGCCTACAATGAGCAGTTCTTC. Translation: CASSTGQEAYNEQFF.

The rearrangement joins TRBV7-6 to TRBJ1-6; TRBD1 is a possible D gene (6 bases). CDR3 length: 16 amino acids. Germline values: CDR1 SGHVS, CDR2 FNYEAQ. Trimming took off 6 bases at V and 0 bases at J, with 12 bases between the two ends. CDR3 residues: CASRSGQSSYNSPLHF. DNA for the CDR3: TGTGCCAGCAGGTCGGGACAAAGCTCCTATAATTCACCCCTCCACTTT. The whole variable domain, filled in from reference TRBV7-6 and TRBJ1-6, reads GAGVSQSPRYKVTKRGQDVALRCDPISGHVSLYWYRQALGQGPEFLTYFNYEAQQDKSGLPNDRFSAERPEGSISTLTIQRTEQRDSAMYRCASRSGQSSYNSPLHFGNGTRLTVT.

The chain joins TRBV15 to TRBJ1-6; D is perhaps TRBD1 (5 bases). This CDR3 has 17 amino acids. Germline assignment: CDR1 LNHNV and CDR2 YYDKDF (reference sequence). V lost 0 bases to trimming and J lost 10 bases, with 19 bases between them. The CDR3 reads CATSREGLTRLGSPLHF. The CDR3 DNA reads as TGTGCCACCAGCAGAGAGGGACTGACAAGACTTGGCTCACCCCTCCACTTT.

The V call is TRBV2, the J call TRBJ2-1, with D perhaps matching TRBD1 (6 bases). The germline V and J ends were trimmed by 10 bases and 0 bases, with 13 bases remaining between them. The CDR3 is made up of 14 amino acids. Germline V gives CDR1 SNHLY, CDR2 FYNNEI. CDR3 DNA: TGTGCCACTGGGGGCGGGTTCTCCTACAATGAGCAGTTCTTC. This encodes CATGGGFSYNEQFF.

V gene TRBV7-9 combines with J gene TRBJ1-6; no firm D call. The CDR3 length is 14 residues. Trimming stripped 5 bases from V and 5 bases from J, with 10 bases between. The V gene's germline CDR1 is SEHNR and CDR2 FQNEAQ (reference sequence). The DNA of the CDR3 is TGTGCCAGCAGCCCCGACACCCATAATTCACCCCTCCACTTT. Translating it yields CASSPDTHNSPLHF.

The rearrangement joins TRBV15 to TRBJ1-1; D is undetermined. CDR3 length: 13 residues. V was shortened by 7 bases and J by 2 bases, with 11 bases between the two germline ends. The germline gives CDR1 LNHNV, CDR2 YYDKDF (reference sequence). The CDR3 bases are TGTGCCACCACCACGGGAGTAAACACTGAAGCTTTCTTT. Translating gives CATTTGVNTEAFF.

The chain is built from TRBV5-1 and TRBJ2-7; 10 bases agree with TRBD2. There are 17 residues in the CDR3. The germline V gene encodes CDR1 SGHRS and CDR2 YFSETQ. J lost 1 base, V lost 4 bases, and 11 bases had no gene match. The CDR3 DNA reads TGCGCCAGCAGCGCCGCTAGCGGGGGCCTTGGTTCCTACGAGCAGTACTTC. Its translation is CASSAASGGLGSYEQYF.

The rearrangement joins TRBV19 to TRBJ2-1; D not resolved. With 9 bases removed from V and 2 bases from J, the gap between germline ends came to 11 bases. There are 13 residues in the CDR3. The germline gives CDR1 LNHDA, CDR2 SQIVND (reference sequence). CDR3 nucleotides: TGTGCCAGCGCTAGTACCACCTACAATGAGCAGTTCTTC. It encodes CASASTTYNEQFF. Combining the CDR3 with reference TRBV19 and TRBJ2-1 gives the whole variable domain DGGITQSPKYLFRKEGQNVTLSCEQNLNHDAMYWYRQDPGQGLRLIYYSQIVNDFQKGDIAEGYSVSREKKESFPLTVTSAQKNPTAFYLCASASTTYNEQFFGPGTRLTVL.

The gene calls are TRBV18 and TRBJ1-4; 8 bases match TRBD1. V shed 6 bases and J 8 bases; nucleotides not matched to a gene: 8. From germline, CDR1 is KGHSH and CDR2 LQKENI. CDR3 length equals 14 residues. The CDR3 bases are TGTGCCAGCTCCCGTGGACAGGGTGAAGAAAAACTGTTTTTT. It codes for CASSRGQGEEKLFF.

The chain couples TRBV3-1 (or the pseudogene TRBV3-2) to TRBJ2-3; 9 nucleotides agree with TRBD2. This CDR3 contains 19 residues. Germline V gene lookup returns CDR1 LGHDT and CDR2 YNNKEL (reference sequence). Germline trimming cut 3 bases from V and 2 bases from J; bases unmatched to any gene: 15. CDR3 residues: CASSQASPYSGGPTDTQYF. CDR3 bases: TGTGCCAGCAGCCAGGCTTCCCCTTATAGCGGGGGCCCCACAGATACGCAGTATTTT.

The chain carries TRBV3-1 (or the pseudogene TRBV3-2) and TRBJ2-3; D gene ambiguous. The CDR3 has 14 amino acids. The V and J ends lost 4 bases and 4 bases respectively, with 12 bases between them. From germline, CDR1 is LGHDT and CDR2 YNNKEL (reference sequence). The CDR3 region is CASSRGDVADTQYF. CDR3 DNA sequence: TGTGCCAGCAGCCGAGGCGATGTCGCAGATACGCAGTATTTT.

V and J are TRBV15 and TRBJ2-7, with D tentatively TRBD2 (6 bases). The CDR3 runs 16 residues. Germline CDR1 reads LNHNV; CDR2 reads YYDKDF (reference sequence). V was pared by 4 bases and J by 10 bases, with 26 bases between. The CDR3, as DNA: TGTGCCACCAGCATTGGCCGGGGAGCCACCCGGGGGATCCAGTACTTC. Amino acid sequence: CATSIGRGATRGIQYF.

The chain's CDR3 is CASSGQYYEQYF. As DNA, the CDR3 is TGTGCCAGCAGCGGACAGTACTACGAGCAGTACTTC. The rearrangement joins TRBV7-2 to TRBJ2-7, with D tentatively TRBD1 (6 bases). CDR3 length equals 12 residues. Germline assignment: CDR1 SGHTA and CDR2 FQGNSA. The V end lost 5 bases, the J end lost 3 bases, and 8 bases lay between the germline ends.

The V gene is TRBV4-2, the J gene TRBJ2-1; perhaps TRBD1 as D (5 bases). Germline CDR1 and CDR2: LGHNA and YNFKEQ. V was pared by 7 bases and J by 2 bases, with 9 bases between. This CDR3 contains 13 residues. CDR3 in amino acids: CASMGPAYNEQFF. The CDR3 region has the DNA TGTGCCAGCATGGGGCCTGCCTACAATGAGCAGTTCTTC.

The V gene is TRBV27, the J gene TRBJ1-6, with 12 bases identical to TRBD1. This CDR3 has 15 residues. CDR1 is MNHEY and CDR2 is SMNVEV in the germline V gene (reference sequence). Trimming cost V 4 bases and J 7 bases; bases outside gene matches: 2. For the CDR3, the DNA is TGTGCCAGCAGTTCGGGACAGGGGGCGAATTCACCCCTCCACTTT. Translated, it gives CASSSGQGANSPLHF.

This chain connects TRBV9 to TRBJ2-1; D may be TRBD1 (6 bases). This CDR3 is built from 15 residues. From germline, CDR1 is SGDLS and CDR2 YYNGEE. V gave up 6 bases and J gave up 3 bases, with 16 bases separating them. DNA of the CDR3: TGTGCCAGCAAAGGGCAGGGGAACCTCTACAATGAGCAGTTCTTC. Amino acids: CASKGQGNLYNEQFF.

The chain is built from TRBV18 and TRBJ2-4, with 13 bases matching TRBD2. Germline loops: CDR1 KGHSH, CDR2 LQKENI. The J segment lost 0 bases and the V segment lost 3 bases, leaving 11 bases of the junction unmatched. The CDR3 is 20 residues long. The DNA for the CDR3 is TGTGCCAGCTCACCCTATTTCACTAGCGGGGGGGCAGGAGCCAAAAACATTCAGTACTTC. Amino acid sequence: CASSPYFTSGGAGAKNIQYF.

V is TRBV6-6 and J is TRBJ2-1, with D perhaps matching TRBD1 (6 bases). V was cut by 6 bases and J by 7 bases, with 13 bases left in between. CDR1 and CDR2 from the germline V gene are MNHNY and SVGAGI (reference sequence). The CDR3 has 13 residues. This CDR3 reads CASSRTELNEQFF. The CDR3 nucleotides read TGTGCCAGCAGCCGGACAGAGTTAAATGAGCAGTTCTTC.

The chain has TRBV6-5 and TRBJ2-3, with D possibly TRBD2 on 5 matching bases. In germline, CDR1 is MNHEY, CDR2 SVGAGI. V shed 5 bases and J shed 5 bases, with 11 bases lying between them. CDR3 length: 13 amino acids. CDR3 DNA sequence: TGTGCCAGCAGTAGGACTTATCAAGATACGCAGTATTTT. Encoded protein: CASSRTYQDTQYF.

The CDR3 sequence: CASSPGGGNSPLHF. Written as DNA, the CDR3 is TGTGCCAGCAGCCCCGGAGGAGGCAATTCACCCCTCCACTTT. The rearrangement joins TRBV3-1 (or the pseudogene TRBV3-2) to TRBJ1-6; D unclear. The V end lost 4 bases, the J end lost 7 bases, and 11 bases lay between the germline ends. CDR3 length: 14 amino acids. Per germline, CDR1 LGHDT and CDR2 YNNKEL (reference sequence).